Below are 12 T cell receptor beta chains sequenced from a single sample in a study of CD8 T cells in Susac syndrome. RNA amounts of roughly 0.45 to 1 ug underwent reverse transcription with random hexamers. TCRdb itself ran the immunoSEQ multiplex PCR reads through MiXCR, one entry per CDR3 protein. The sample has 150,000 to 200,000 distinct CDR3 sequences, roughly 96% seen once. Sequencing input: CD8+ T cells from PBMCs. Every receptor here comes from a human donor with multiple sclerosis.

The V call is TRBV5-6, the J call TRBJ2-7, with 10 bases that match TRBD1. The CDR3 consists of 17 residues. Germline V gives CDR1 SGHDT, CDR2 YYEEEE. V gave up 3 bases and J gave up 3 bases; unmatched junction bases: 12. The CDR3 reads CASSSTGTGDRNYEQYF. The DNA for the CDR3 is TGTGCCAGCAGCTCCACCGGGACAGGGGACCGAAACTACGAGCAGTACTTC.

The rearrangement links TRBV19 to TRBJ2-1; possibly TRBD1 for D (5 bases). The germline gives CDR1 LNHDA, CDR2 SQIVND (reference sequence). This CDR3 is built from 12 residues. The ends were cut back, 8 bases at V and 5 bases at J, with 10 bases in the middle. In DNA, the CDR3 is TGTGCCAGTCGCATAGGGGACAATGAGCAGTTCTTC. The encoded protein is CASRIGDNEQFF.

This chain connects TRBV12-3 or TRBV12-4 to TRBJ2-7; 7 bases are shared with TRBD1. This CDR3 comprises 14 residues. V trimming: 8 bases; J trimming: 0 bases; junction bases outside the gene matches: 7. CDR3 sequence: CASQPTGNSYEQYF. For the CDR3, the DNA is TGTGCCAGCCAACCGACAGGGAACTCCTACGAGCAGTACTTC.

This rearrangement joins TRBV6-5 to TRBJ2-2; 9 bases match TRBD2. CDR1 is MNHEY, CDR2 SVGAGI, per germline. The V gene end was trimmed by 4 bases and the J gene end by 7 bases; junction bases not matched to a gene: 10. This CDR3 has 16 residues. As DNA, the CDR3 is TGTGCCAGCAGTTGGGGGACTAGCCCAACGGACGGGGAGCTGTTTTTT. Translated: CASSWGTSPTDGELFF.

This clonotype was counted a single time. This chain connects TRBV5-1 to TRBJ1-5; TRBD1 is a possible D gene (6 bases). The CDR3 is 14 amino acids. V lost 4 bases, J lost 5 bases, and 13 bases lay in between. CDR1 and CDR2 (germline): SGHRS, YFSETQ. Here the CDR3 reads CASSLQGGDQPQHF. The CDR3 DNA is TGCGCCAGCAGCCTACAGGGAGGCGATCAGCCCCAGCATTTT. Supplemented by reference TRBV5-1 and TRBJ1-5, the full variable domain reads KAGVTQTPRYLIKTRGQQVTLSCSPISGHRSVSWYQQTPGQGLQFLFEYFSETQRNKGNFPGRFSGRQFSNSRSEMNVSTLELGDSALYLCASSLQGGDQPQHFGDGTRLSIL.

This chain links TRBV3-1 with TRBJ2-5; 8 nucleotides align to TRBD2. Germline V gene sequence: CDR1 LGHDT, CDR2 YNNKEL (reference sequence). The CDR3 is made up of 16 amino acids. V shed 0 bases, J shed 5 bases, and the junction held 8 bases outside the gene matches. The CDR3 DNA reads TGTGCCAGCAGCCAAGATCAAGGGGCTAGCGGGGAGACCCAGTACTTC. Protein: CASSQDQGASGETQYF.

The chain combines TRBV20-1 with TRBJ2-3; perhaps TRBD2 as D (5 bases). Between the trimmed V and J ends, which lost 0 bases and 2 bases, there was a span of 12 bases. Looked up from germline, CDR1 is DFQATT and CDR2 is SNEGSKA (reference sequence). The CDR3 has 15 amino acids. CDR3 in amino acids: CSARDGRANTDTQYF. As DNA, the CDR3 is TGCAGTGCTAGAGATGGGCGGGCCAACACAGATACGCAGTATTTT.

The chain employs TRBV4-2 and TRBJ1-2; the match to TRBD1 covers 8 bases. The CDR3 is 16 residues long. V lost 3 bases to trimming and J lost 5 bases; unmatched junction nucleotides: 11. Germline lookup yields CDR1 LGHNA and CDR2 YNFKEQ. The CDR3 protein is CASSQLGQGWAYGYTF. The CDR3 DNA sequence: TGTGCCAGCAGCCAGCTCGGACAGGGATGGGCATATGGCTACACCTTC.

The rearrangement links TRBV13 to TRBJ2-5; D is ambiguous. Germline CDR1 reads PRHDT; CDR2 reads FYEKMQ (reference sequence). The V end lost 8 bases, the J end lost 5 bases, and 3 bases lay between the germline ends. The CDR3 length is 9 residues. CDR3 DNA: TGTGCCAGCTCTGAGACCCAGTACTTC. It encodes CASSETQYF.

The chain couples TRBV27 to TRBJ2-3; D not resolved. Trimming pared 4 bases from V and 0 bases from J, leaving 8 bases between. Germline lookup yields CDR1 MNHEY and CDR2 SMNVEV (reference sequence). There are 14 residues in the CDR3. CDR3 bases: TGTGCCAGCAGTTCCATGACTAGCACAGATACGCAGTATTTT. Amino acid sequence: CASSSMTSTDTQYF.

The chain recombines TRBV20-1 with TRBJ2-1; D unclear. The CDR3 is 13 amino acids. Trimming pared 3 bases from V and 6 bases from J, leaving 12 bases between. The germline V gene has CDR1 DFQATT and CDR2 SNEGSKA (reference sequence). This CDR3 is CSARGLLVNEQFF. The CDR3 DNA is TGCAGTGCTAGGGGATTACTCGTCAATGAGCAGTTCTTC.

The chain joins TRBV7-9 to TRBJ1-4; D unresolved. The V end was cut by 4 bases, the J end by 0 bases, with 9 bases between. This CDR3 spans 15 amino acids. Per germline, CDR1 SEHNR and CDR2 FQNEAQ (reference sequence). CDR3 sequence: CASSSAGATNEKLFF. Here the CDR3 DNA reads TGTGCCAGCAGCTCAGCTGGAGCAACTAATGAAAAACTGTTTTTT.